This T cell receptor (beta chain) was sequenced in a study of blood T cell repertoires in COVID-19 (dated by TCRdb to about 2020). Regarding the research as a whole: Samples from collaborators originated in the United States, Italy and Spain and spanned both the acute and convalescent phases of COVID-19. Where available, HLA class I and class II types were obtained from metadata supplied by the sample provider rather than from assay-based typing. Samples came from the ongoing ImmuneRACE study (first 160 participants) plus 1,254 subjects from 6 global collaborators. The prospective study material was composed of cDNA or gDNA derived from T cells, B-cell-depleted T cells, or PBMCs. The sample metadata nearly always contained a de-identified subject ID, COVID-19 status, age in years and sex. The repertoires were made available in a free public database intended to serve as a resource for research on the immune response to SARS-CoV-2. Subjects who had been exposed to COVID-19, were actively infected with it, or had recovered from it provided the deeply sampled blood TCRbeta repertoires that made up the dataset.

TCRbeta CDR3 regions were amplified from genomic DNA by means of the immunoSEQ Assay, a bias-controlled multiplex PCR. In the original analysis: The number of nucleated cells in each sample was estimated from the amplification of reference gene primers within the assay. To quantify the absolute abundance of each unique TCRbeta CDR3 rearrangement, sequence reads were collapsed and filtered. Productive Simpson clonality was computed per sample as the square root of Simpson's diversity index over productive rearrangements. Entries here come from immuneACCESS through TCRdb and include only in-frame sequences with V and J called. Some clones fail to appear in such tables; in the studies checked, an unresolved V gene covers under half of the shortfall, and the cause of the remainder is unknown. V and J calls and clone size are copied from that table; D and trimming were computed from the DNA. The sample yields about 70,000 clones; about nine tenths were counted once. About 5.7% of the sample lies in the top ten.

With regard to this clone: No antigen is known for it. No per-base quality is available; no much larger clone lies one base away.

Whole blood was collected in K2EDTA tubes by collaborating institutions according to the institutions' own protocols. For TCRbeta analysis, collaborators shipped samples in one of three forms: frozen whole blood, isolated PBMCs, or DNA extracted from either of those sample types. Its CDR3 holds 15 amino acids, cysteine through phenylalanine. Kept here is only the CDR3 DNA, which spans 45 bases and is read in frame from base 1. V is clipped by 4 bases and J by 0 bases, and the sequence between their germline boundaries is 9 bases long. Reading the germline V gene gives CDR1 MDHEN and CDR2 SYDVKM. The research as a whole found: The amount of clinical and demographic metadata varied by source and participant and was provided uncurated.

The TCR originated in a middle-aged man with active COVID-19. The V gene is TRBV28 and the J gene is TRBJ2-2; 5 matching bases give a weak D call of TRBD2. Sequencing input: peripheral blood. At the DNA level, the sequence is TGTGCCAGCAGTTCAGCTAGCTCGAACACCGGGGAGCTGTTTTTT. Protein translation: CASSSASSNTGELFF.